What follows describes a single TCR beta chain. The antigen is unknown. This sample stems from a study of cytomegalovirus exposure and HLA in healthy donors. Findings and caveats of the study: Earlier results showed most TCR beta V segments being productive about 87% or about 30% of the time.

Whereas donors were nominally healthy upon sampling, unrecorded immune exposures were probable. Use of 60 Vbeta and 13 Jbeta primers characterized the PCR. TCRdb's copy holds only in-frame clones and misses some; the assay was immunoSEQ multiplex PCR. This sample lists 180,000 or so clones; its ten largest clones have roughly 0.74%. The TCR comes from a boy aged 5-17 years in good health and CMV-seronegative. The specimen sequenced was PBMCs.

CDR3 sequence: CASSFGSGGDETQYF. The CDR3 DNA sequence: TGCGCCAGCAGCTTCGGTAGCGGGGGTGATGAGACCCAGTACTTC. This chain uses TRBV5-1 with TRBJ2-5; 9 nucleotides agree with TRBD2. CDR3 length: 15 residues. Germline V CDR1 and CDR2: SGHRS, YFSETQ. Unmatched junction bases numbered 7, after V lost 2 bases and J lost 5 bases.